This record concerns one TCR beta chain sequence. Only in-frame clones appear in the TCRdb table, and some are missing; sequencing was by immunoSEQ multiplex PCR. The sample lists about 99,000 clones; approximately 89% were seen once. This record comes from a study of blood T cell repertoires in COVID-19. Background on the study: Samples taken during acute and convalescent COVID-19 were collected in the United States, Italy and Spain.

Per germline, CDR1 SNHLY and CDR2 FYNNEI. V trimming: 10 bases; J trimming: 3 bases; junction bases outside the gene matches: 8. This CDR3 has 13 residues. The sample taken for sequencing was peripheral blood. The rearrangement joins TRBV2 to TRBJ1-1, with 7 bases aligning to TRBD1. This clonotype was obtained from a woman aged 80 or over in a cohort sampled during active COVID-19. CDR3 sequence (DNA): TGTGCCAACGACAGGGTTGCTGACACTGAAGCTTTCTTT. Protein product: CANDRVADTEAFF.